The clone carrying this T cell receptor (beta chain) has a handful of counts. Its antigen remains unidentified. The data are from a study of cytomegalovirus exposure and HLA in healthy donors. CDR3 size: 16 residues. CDR1 LGHNA and CDR2 YNFKEQ come from the germline V gene. With 2 bases removed from V and 3 bases from J, the gap between germline ends came to 14 bases. The primer mix had 60 Vbeta and 13 Jbeta primers. Only in-frame clones appear in the TCRdb table, and some are missing; sequencing was by immunoSEQ multiplex PCR. The profile shows more than 90,000 clones, roughly three quarters of them singletons. Study-wide findings and caveats: Likely technical artifact: a cluster of highly shared sequence variants. Most TCR sequences showed up rarely, but some public TCRs showed up in many donors. The study recorded more than 150 TCR beta chains that were cytomegalovirus-associated. Accurate HLA-A and HLA-B prediction from TCR beta sequences was reported for most subjects.

This clonotype was sampled from a man aged 35 to 55 in good health and CMV-seronegative. This chain connects TRBV4-2 to TRBJ1-5; D is ambiguous. Sequencing input: PBMCs. The CDR3 reads CASSQYSGSDNQPQHF. For the CDR3, the DNA is TGTGCCAGCAGCCAATACTCGGGGTCTGACAATCAGCCCCAGCATTTT.